This T cell receptor (beta chain) is drawn from a study of T cell responses to AZD1222 COVID-19 vaccine. The table lists this clone with a count of one. Its antigen is currently unknown. Study conclusions and caveats: Baseline serostatus was positive in only a handful of AZD1222 recipients. Spike regions recognized by vaccine-associated CD4 TCRs spanned the protein, led by 160-218 and 743-854.

TCRdb's table, derived via immunoSEQ multiplex PCR, lists solely in-frame clones and lacks some. The sample shows 100,000 to 150,000 clones, about 87% of them seen only once. Material: peripheral blood, obtained on day 0 of AZD1222 vaccination. This clonotype was sampled from an adult in good health.

CDR3 nucleotide sequence: TGTGCCAGCACCTGGACAGGAGACAATGAGCAGTTCTTC. Translating it yields CASTWTGDNEQFF. The chain is built from TRBV2 and TRBJ2-1; TRBD1 matches 7 bases. The CDR3 runs 13 residues. Germline V gene sequence: CDR1 SNHLY, CDR2 FYNNEI. V was pared by 7 bases and J by 5 bases, with 5 bases of the junction left unmatched.